The 6 T cell receptor beta chains listed next were all sequenced from one sample in a study of T cell responses to AZD1222 COVID-19 vaccine. Generated by immunoSEQ multiplex PCR, the TCRdb table keeps only in-frame clones and is missing some. The data show 190,000 or so clones, with approximately 93% seen just once and over 0.95% held by the top ten. Sequenced material: peripheral blood, taken 28 days after the second AZD1222 dose. The receptors come from an adult who received the AZD1222 COVID-19 vaccine.

The genes are TRBV27 and TRBJ1-3; possibly TRBD1 for D (6 bases). Looked up from germline, CDR1 is MNHEY and CDR2 is SMNVEV (reference sequence). Trimming removed 3 bases at V and 4 bases at J, with 13 bases between. The length of the CDR3 is 15 residues. DNA for the CDR3: TGTGCCAGCAGTTTCCGGGGGGCATGGGGAAACACCATATATTTT. Translating gives CASSFRGAWGNTIYF.

This rearrangement joins TRBV28 to TRBJ2-7; the match to TRBD2 covers 9 bases. This CDR3 spans 16 amino acids. Per germline, CDR1 MDHEN and CDR2 SYDVKM. V lost 3 bases, J lost 4 bases, and 10 bases stayed unmatched. The CDR3 region is CASSFPLRLAVYEQYF. DNA for the CDR3: TGTGCCAGCAGTTTCCCCCTCAGACTAGCGGTTTACGAGCAGTACTTC.

The V call is TRBV6-5, the J call TRBJ2-1, with D perhaps matching TRBD2 (7 bases). Germline V gives CDR1 MNHEY, CDR2 SVGAGI. With 7 bases removed from V and 10 bases from J, the gap between germline ends came to 17 bases. This CDR3 spans 13 amino acids. DNA of the CDR3: TGTGCCAGCACCCAGGCGGGGGCGCGGGAGCAGTTCTTC. It encodes CASTQAGAREQFF.

The chain links TRBV2 to TRBJ2-3, with TRBD2 matching 11 bases. Per germline, CDR1 SNHLY and CDR2 FYNNEI. The J segment lost 11 bases and the V segment lost 8 bases, leaving 9 bases of the junction unmatched. The CDR3 runs 13 residues. The CDR3 spells CASSLSGGVMQYF. The CDR3 bases are TGTGCCAGCTCTCTTAGCGGGGGGGTTATGCAGTATTTT. The complete variable domain, with remaining parts taken from reference TRBV2 and TRBJ2-3, reads EPEVTQTPSHQVTQMGQEVILRCVPISNHLYFYWYRQILGQKVEFLVSFYNNEISEKSEIFDDQFSVERPDGSNFTLKIRSTKLEDSAMYFCASSLSGGVMQYFGPGTRLTVL.

This chain links TRBV27 with TRBJ2-5, with D possibly matching TRBD1 (5 bases). The V end lost 1 base, the J end lost 1 base, and 13 bases lay between the germline ends. CDR3 length: 16 amino acids. CDR1 is MNHEY, CDR2 SMNVEV, per germline (reference sequence). The CDR3 nucleotides read TGTGCCAGCAGTTTATTTGGGGCAGGGTCCCAAGAGACCCAGTACTTC. As protein: CASSLFGAGSQETQYF.

The sample holds one count of this clone. The genes are TRBV19 and TRBJ1-2, with 7 nucleotides matching TRBD1. The CDR3 has 15 residues. Trimming at V came to 9 bases and at J to 6 bases, leaving 16 bases not matched to a gene. In germline, CDR1 is LNHDA, CDR2 SQIVND (reference sequence). The CDR3 DNA is TGTGCCAGCAAATTGGGAGGCAGGGGGTTGGATGGCTACACCTTC. Translating it yields CASKLGGRGLDGYTF.